Listed here is a single T cell receptor (beta chain). Its antigen is not known. The Oncomine TCR Beta short-read assay sequenced DNA from cultured CD4+ T cells. Genomic DNA was isolated from CD4+ T cells that had been cultured. One entry per CDR3 protein, called by TCRdb with MiXCR from the PCR reads. The data show 15,000 to 20,000 distinct CDR3 sequences, approximately 49% seen once. The data originate from a study of vaccination and CD4 T cells after COVID-19. The germline gives CDR1 LNHNV, CDR2 YYDKDF (reference sequence). V was shortened by 6 bases and J by 0 bases, with 14 bases between the two germline ends. This CDR3 spans 15 amino acids. The treatment was: roughly 10-day PBMC culture with coronavirus spike peptide pools or control peptides (ViraFEST assay). With peptide pools, ViraFEST first expanded antigen-specific T cells and afterwards sequenced their TCRs.

The sequence was obtained from a human donor who had recovered from COVID-19. Source material: CD4+ T cells from blood, cultured in vitro. The J gene is TRBJ1-2, the V gene TRBV15; possible D gene TRBD1, 5 bases. The CDR3 reads CATSLLGRTNYGYTF. The DNA of the CDR3 is TGTGCCACCAGTCTTCTGGGGCGTACTAACTATGGCTACACCTTC.